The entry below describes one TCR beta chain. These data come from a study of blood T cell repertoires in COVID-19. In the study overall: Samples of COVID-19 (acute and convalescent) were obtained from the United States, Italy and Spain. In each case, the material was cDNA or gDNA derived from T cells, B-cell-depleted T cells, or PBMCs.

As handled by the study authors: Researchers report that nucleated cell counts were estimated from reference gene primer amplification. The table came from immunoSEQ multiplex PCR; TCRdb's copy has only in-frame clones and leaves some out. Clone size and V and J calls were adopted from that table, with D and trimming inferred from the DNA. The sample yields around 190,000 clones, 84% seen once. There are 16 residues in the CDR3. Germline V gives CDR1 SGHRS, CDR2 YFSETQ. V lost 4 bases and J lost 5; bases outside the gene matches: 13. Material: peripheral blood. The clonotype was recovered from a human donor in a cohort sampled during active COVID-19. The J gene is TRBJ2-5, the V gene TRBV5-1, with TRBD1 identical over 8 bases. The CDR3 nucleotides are TGCGCCAGCAGCGTACGAGGACAGGGTAGTTTGGAGACCCAGTACTTC. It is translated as CASSVRGQGSLETQYF.